This T cell receptor beta chain was sequenced for a study of T cell changes during pregnancy in multiple sclerosis. The data were produced by immunoSEQ multiplex PCR, yet TCRdb's version contains in-frame clones alone and is incomplete. The sample records about 68,000 clones, roughly nine tenths being singletons. Germline CDR1 reads SNHLY; CDR2 reads FYNNEI. This CDR3 has 13 residues. The V end lost 4 bases, the J end lost 2 bases, and 6 bases lay between the germline ends. The sequencing used peripheral blood, collected in the second trimester of pregnancy. This clonotype was obtained from a female donor with multiple sclerosis, enrolled in a pregnancy study. The rearrangement links TRBV2 to TRBJ1-5; D unclear. As DNA, the CDR3 is TGTGCCAGCAGTGGGAGCCGCAATCAGCCCCAGCATTTT. Its translation is CASSGSRNQPQHF.